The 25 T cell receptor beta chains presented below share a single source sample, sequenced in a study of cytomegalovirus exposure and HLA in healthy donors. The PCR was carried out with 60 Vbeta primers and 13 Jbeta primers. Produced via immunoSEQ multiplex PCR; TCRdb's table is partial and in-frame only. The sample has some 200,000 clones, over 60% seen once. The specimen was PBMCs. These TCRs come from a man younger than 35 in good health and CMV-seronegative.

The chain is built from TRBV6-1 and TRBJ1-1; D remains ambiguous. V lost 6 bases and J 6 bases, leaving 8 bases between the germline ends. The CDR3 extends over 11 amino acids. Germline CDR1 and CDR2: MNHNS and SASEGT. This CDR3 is CASRRAPEAFF. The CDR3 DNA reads TGTGCCAGCAGGAGGGCCCCTGAAGCTTTCTTT.

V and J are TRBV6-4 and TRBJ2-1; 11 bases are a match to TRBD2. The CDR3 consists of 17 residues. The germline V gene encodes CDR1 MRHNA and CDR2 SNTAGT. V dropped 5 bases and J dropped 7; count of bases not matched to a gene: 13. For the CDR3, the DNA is TGTGCCAGCAGTCCACTTGTAGTAGCGGGAGGGCGGAATGAGCAGTTCTTC. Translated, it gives CASSPLVVAGGRNEQFF.

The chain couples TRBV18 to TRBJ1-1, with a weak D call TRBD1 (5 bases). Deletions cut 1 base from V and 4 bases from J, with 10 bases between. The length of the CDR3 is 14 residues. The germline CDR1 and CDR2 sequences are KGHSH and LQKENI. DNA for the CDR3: TGTGCCAGCTCACCACTTCAGGGAGGCACTGAAGCTTTCTTT. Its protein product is CASSPLQGGTEAFF.

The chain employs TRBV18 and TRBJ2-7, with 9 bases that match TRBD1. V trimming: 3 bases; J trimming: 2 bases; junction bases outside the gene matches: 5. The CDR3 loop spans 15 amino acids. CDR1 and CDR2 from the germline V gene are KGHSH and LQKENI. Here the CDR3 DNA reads TGTGCCAGCTCACCCGGGACAGGGAACCCCTACGAGCAGTACTTC. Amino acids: CASSPGTGNPYEQYF.

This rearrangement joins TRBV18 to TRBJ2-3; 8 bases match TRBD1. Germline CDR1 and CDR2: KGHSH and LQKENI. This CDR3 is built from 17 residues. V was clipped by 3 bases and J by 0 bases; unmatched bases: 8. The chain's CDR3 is CASSPKRTGPSTDTQYF. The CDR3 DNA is TGTGCCAGCTCACCCAAACGGACAGGGCCTAGCACAGATACGCAGTATTTT.

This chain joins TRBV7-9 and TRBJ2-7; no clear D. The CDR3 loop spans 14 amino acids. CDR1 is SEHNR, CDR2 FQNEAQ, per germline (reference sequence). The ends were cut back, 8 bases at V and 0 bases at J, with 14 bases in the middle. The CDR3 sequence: CASSPQLYSYEQYF. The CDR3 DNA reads TGTGCCAGCTCCCCTCAACTGTACTCCTACGAGCAGTACTTC.

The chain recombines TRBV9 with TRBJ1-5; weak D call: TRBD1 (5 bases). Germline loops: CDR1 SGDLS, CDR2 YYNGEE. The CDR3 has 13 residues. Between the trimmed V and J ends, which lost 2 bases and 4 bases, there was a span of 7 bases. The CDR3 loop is CASSVGLNQPQHF. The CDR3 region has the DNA TGTGCCAGCAGCGTGGGGCTAAATCAGCCCCAGCATTTT.

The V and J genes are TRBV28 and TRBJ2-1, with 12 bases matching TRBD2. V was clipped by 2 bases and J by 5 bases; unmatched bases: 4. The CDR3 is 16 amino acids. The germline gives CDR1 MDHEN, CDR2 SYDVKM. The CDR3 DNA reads TGTGCCAGCAGTTTAGGCCGGACTAGCGGGAACAATGAGCAGTTCTTC. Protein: CASSLGRTSGNNEQFF.

The CDR3 sequence is CAWSVQGWGEQFF. Written as DNA, the CDR3 is TGTGCCTGGAGTGTTCAGGGATGGGGTGAGCAGTTCTTC. The chain has TRBV30 and TRBJ2-1; a weak D match, TRBD1 (5 bases). Germline V lookup: CDR1 GTSNPN, CDR2 SVGIG (reference sequence). V was cut by 0 bases and J by 9 bases, with 12 bases left in between. CDR3 size: 13 residues.

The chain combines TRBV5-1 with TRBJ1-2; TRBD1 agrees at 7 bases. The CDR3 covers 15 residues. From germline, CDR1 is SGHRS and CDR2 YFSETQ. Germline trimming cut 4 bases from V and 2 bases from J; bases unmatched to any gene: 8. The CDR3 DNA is TGCGCCAGCAGCGCCGGGACAGTAATGAACTATGGCTACACCTTC. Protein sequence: CASSAGTVMNYGYTF.

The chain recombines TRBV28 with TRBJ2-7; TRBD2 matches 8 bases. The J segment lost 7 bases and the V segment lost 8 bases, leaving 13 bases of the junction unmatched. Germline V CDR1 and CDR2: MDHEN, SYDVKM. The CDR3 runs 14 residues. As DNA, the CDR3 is TGTGCCAGCGGGAAGCGGGAGTCGAGACGAGAGCAGTACTTC. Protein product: CASGKRESRREQYF.

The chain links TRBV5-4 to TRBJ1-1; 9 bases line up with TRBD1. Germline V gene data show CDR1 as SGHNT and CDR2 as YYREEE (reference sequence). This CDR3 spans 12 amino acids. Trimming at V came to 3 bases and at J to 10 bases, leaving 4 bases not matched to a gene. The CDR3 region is CASSSGQGTAFF. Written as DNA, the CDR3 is TGTGCCAGCAGCTCCGGACAGGGGACAGCTTTCTTT.

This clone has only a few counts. The CDR3 sequence: CASSRGQGAHEQYF. CDR3 nucleotides: TGCGCCAGCAGCCGCGGACAGGGGGCCCACGAGCAGTACTTC. The rearrangement links TRBV5-1 to TRBJ2-7, with 11 bases identical to TRBD1. In germline, CDR1 is SGHRS, CDR2 YFSETQ. There are 14 residues in the CDR3. V gave up 4 bases and J gave up 5 bases; unmatched junction bases: 5.

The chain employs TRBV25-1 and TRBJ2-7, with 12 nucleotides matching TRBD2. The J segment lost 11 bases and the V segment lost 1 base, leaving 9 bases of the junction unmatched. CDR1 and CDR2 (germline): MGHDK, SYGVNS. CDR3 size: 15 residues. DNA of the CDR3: TGTGCCAGCAGTGAATTAGGACTAGCGGGACCTGAGGAGTACTTC. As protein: CASSELGLAGPEEYF.

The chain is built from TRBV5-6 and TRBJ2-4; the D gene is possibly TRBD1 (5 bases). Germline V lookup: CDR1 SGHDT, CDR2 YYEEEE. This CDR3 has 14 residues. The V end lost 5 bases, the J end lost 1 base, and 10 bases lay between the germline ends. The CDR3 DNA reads TGTGCCAGCAGTTCTTCAGGGGCCAAAAACATTCAGTACTTC. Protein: CASSSSGAKNIQYF.

CDR3 protein: CASSLTGSRDEQYF. CDR3 sequence (DNA): TGTGCCAGCAGCCTTACAGGGTCCAGGGACGAGCAGTACTTC. The chain is built from TRBV7-9 and TRBJ2-7; D possibly corresponds to TRBD1 (6 bases). The CDR3 has 14 residues. V dropped 5 bases and J dropped 5 bases, with 16 bases sitting between them. Germline V CDR1 and CDR2: SEHNR, FQNEAQ (reference sequence).

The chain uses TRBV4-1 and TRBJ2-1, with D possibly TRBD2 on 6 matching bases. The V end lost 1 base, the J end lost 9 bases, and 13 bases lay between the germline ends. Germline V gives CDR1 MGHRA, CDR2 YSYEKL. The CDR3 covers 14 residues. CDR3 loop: CASSQVGGTREQFF. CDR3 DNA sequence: TGCGCCAGCAGCCAAGTCGGGGGTACGCGTGAGCAGTTCTTC.

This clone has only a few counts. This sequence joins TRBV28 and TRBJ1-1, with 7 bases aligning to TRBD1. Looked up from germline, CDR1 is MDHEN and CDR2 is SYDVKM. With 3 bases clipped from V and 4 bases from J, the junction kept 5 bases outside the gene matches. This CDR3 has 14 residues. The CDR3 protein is CASSLNRGGTEAFF. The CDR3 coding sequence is TGTGCCAGCAGTTTGAACAGGGGCGGCACTGAAGCTTTCTTT. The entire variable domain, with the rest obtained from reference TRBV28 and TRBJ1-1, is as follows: DVKVTQSSRYLVKRTGEKVFLECVQDMDHENMFWYRQDPGLGLRLIYFSYDVKMKEKGDIPEGYSVSREKKERFSLILESASTNQTSMYLCASSLNRGGTEAFFGQGTRLTVV.

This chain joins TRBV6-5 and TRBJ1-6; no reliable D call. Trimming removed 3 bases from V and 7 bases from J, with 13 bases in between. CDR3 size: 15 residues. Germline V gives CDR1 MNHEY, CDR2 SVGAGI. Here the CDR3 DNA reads TGTGCCAGCAGTTATCAGGAGGGTACCAATTCACCCCTCCACTTT. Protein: CASSYQEGTNSPLHF.

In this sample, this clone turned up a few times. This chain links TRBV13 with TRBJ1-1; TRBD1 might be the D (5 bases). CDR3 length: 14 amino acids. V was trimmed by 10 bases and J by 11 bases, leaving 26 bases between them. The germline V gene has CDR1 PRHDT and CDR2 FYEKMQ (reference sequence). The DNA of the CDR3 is TGTGCCACCAAGGAGGGTGCAGGGCGGTATAAGGCTTTCTTT. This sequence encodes CATKEGAGRYKAFF.

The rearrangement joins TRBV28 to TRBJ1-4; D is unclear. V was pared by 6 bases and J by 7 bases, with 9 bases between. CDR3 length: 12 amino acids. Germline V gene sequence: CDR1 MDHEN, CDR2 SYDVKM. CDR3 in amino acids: CASSEGSEKLFF. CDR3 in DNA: TGTGCCAGCAGCGAGGGCAGTGAAAAACTGTTTTTT. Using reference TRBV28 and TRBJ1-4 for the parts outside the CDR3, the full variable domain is DVKVTQSSRYLVKRTGEKVFLECVQDMDHENMFWYRQDPGLGLRLIYFSYDVKMKEKGDIPEGYSVSREKKERFSLILESASTNQTSMYLCASSEGSEKLFFGSGTQLSVL.

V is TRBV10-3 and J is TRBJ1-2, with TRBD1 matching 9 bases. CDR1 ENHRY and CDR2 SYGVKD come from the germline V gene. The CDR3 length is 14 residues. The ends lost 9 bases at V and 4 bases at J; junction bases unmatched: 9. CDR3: CAIRGTGSVYGYTF. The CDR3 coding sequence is TGTGCCATACGAGGGACAGGGAGCGTCTATGGCTACACCTTC.

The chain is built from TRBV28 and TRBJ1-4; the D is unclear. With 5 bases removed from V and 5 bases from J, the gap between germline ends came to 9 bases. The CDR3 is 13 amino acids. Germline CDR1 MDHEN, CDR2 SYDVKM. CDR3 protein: CASSRLPNEKLFF. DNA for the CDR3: TGTGCCAGCAGTCGTCTACCCAATGAAAAACTGTTTTTT.

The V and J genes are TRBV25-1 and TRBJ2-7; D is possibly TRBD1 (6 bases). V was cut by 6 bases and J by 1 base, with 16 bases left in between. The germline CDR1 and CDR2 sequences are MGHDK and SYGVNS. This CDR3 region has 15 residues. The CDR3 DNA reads TGTGCCAGCAGCGATGACAGGTTTTTTTCCTACGAGCAGTACTTC. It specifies CASSDDRFFSYEQYF.

The CDR3, as DNA: TGTGCCAGCTCACCCGAAGACAGGTCCAGGCGCAATGAGCAGTTCTTC. It translates to CASSPEDRSRRNEQFF. This chain uses TRBV18 with TRBJ2-1; D perhaps matches TRBD1 (6 bases). V shed 3 bases and J shed 6 bases, with 18 bases lying between them. The CDR3 length is 16 residues. Germline CDR1 reads KGHSH; CDR2 reads LQKENI.